Listed below are T cell receptor beta chains from one sample, sequenced in a study of T cell responses to AZD1222 COVID-19 vaccine. Sequenced by immunoSEQ multiplex PCR; TCRdb stores in-frame clones only, minus some. The sample records a few hundred thousand clones, just over 90% being singletons. This sample comprised peripheral blood, obtained on day 0 of AZD1222 vaccination. Receptor source: an adult in good health. CDR3s include the opening cysteine and the closing phenylalanine or tryptophan. D genes are given only for firm matches. Clone size is shown for a subset of rows, as once, few, many or a class of expanded clone.

>TRBV25-1|NA|TRBJ1-1|NA
CASSELGGRDTEAFF
TGTGCCAGCAGTGAACTAGGGGGGCGGGACACTGAAGCTTTCTTT
>TRBV4-2|NA|TRBJ2-1|TRBD2
CASSLGVLAGEIEQFF
TGTGCCAGCAGCCTAGGGGTCCTAGCGGGAGAGATTGAGCAGTTCTTC
>TRBV12-3/TRBV12-4|NA|TRBJ2-2|NA
CASSRGGELFF
TGTGCCAGCAGCCGAGGGGGGGAGCTGTTTTTT
>TRBV3-1/TRBV3-2|NA|TRBJ1-1|NA
CASSRGGSNTEAFF
TGTGCCAGCAGCCGAGGAGGGTCTAACACTGAAGCTTTCTTT
>TRBV7-2|NA|TRBJ2-3|NA
CASSLAPHTDTQYF
TGTGCCAGCAGCTTAGCCCCCCACACAGATACGCAGTATTTT
>TRBV9|NA|TRBJ1-2|TRBD1
CASSEGASVSYGYTF
TGTGCCAGCAGCGAGGGGGCCTCGGTAAGCTATGGCTACACCTTC
>TRBV7-9|NA|TRBJ2-5|NA
CASSLDQGHQETQYF
TGTGCCAGCAGCTTAGACCAGGGCCACCAAGAGACCCAGTACTTC
>TRBV4-1|NA|TRBJ1-2|NA
CASSHPGKGVYGYTF
TGCGCCAGCAGCCACCCTGGTAAAGGGGTCTATGGCTACACCTTC
>TRBV19|NA|TRBJ2-2|NA
CASSMQAANTGELFF
TGTGCCAGTAGTATGCAGGCCGCGAACACCGGGGAGCTGTTTTTT
>TRBV5-1|NA|TRBJ2-3|TRBD1
CASSIPTGTGSADTQYF
TGCGCCAGCAGCATACCGACCGGGACAGGCTCCGCAGATACGCAGTATTTT
>TRBV28|NA|TRBJ2-2|NA
CASRGGTLLNTGELFF
TGTGCCAGCAGGGGAGGAACCCTCTTGAACACCGGGGAGCTGTTTTTT
>TRBV28|NA|TRBJ1-2|NA
CASSSPQVNYGYTF
TGTGCCAGCAGTTCCCCACAAGTTAACTATGGCTACACCTTC
>TRBV19|NA|TRBJ1-5|NA
CASSPVQLGGPQHF
TGTGCCAGTAGTCCCGTGCAGCTCGGGGGGCCCCAGCATTTT
>TRBV28|NA|TRBJ1-6|TRBD1
CASSLFGTVTSPLHF
TGTGCCAGCAGTTTATTCGGGACAGTAACTTCACCCCTCCACTTT
>TRBV11-2|once|TRBJ2-7|NA
CASRATYEQYF
TGTGCCAGCAGGGCTACCTACGAGCAGTACTTC
>TRBV28|NA|TRBJ1-3|TRBD1
CASSSDRGRNTIYF
TGTGCCAGCAGTTCGGACAGGGGGAGAAACACCATATATTTT
>TRBV20-1|NA|TRBJ2-5|NA
CSARDPPGQDF
TGCAGTGCTAGAGATCCCCCGGGCCAAGACTTC
>TRBV4-2|NA|TRBJ1-2|NA
CASSEPGTVYGYTF
TGTGCCAGCAGCGAACCCGGGACGGTTTATGGCTACACCTTC
>TRBV5-5|NA|TRBJ2-3|NA
CASSYTGDTQYF
TGTGCCAGCAGTTACACAGGGGATACGCAGTATTTT
>TRBV28|NA|TRBJ2-2|NA
CAIWGGTNTGELFF
TGTGCGATCTGGGGGGGCACGAACACCGGGGAGCTGTTTTTT
>TRBV3-1/TRBV3-2|NA|TRBJ2-2|TRBD2
CASSRLAGRTGELFF
TGTGCCAGCAGCCGACTAGCGGGGAGAACCGGGGAGCTGTTTTTT
>TRBV4-3|NA|TRBJ2-7|NA
CASSQVRQGPYEQYF
TGCGCCAGCAGCCAAGTAAGGCAGGGGCCCTACGAGCAGTACTTC
>TRBV7-3|few|TRBJ2-5|NA
CASSQGRSQETQYF
TGTGCCAGCAGCCAAGGAAGGAGTCAAGAGACCCAGTACTTC
>TRBV7-9|NA|TRBJ2-2|TRBD1
CASSSSPGTGRAGELFF
TGTGCCAGCAGCTCTAGTCCCGGGACAGGTCGGGCCGGGGAGCTGTTTTTT
>TRBV3-1/TRBV3-2|NA|TRBJ2-5|NA
CASSQSRTQYF
TGTGCCAGCAGCCAATCCAGGACCCAGTACTTC
>TRBV19|NA|TRBJ2-5|NA
CASSFAGAGETQYF
TGTGCCAGTAGCTTTGCCGGGGCGGGCGAGACCCAGTACTTC
>TRBV5-1|NA|TRBJ2-5|NA
CASSLGAQETQYF
TGCGCCAGCAGCCTCGGGGCCCAAGAGACCCAGTACTTC
>TRBV11-3|NA|TRBJ1-1|NA
CASSPTGENTEAFF
TGTGCCAGCAGCCCCACGGGCGAGAACACTGAAGCTTTCTTT
>TRBV11-2|NA|TRBJ2-2|TRBD1
CASSRSGTGGTGELFF
TGTGCCAGCAGCCGATCCGGGACAGGAGGGACCGGGGAGCTGTTTTTT
>TRBV28|NA|TRBJ1-1|NA
CASRNRLNTEAFF
TGTGCCAGCAGAAACAGGTTGAACACTGAAGCTTTCTTT
>TRBV14|NA|TRBJ2-7|NA
CASSPRPDSEQYF
TGTGCCAGCAGCCCCCGCCCGGACAGCGAGCAGTACTTC
>TRBV19|NA|TRBJ1-2|NA
CASSRQHPNYGYTF
TGTGCCAGTAGTCGACAGCACCCTAACTATGGCTACACCTTC
>TRBV7-9|once|TRBJ1-4|NA
CASSPRGGREKLFF
TGTGCCAGCAGCCCCCGCGGGGGCCGGGAAAAACTGTTTTTT
>TRBV6-5|NA|TRBJ2-7|NA
CASSTSLSSYEQYF
TGTGCCAGCAGTACCAGCTTGAGCTCCTACGAGCAGTACTTC
>TRBV5-6|NA|TRBJ1-3|NA
CASSSIAGNTIYF
TGTGCCAGCAGCTCGATTGCTGGAAACACCATATATTTT
>TRBV11-2|NA|TRBJ1-5|TRBD1
CASSPGTANQPQHF
TGTGCCAGCAGCCCCGGGACAGCAAATCAGCCCCAGCATTTT
>TRBV9|NA|TRBJ2-7|TRBD1
CASSVGLAQGAGEQYF
TGTGCCAGCAGCGTAGGTCTCGCCCAGGGGGCGGGCGAGCAGTACTTC
>TRBV29-1|NA|TRBJ2-3|TRBD2
CSVGGTSGRQGDTQYF
TGCAGCGTTGGGGGGACTAGCGGGAGGCAGGGAGATACGCAGTATTTT
>TRBV29-1|NA|TRBJ1-2|NA
CSVLQGEDGYTF
TGCAGCGTCCTACAGGGAGAGGATGGCTACACCTTC
>TRBV9|NA|TRBJ2-1|NA
CASSVEASSYNEQFF
TGTGCCAGCAGCGTAGAGGCTAGCTCCTACAATGAGCAGTTCTTC
>TRBV6-5|once|TRBJ2-1|TRBD1
CASMRDRGREQFF
TGTGCCAGCATGAGGGACAGGGGCAGAGAGCAGTTCTTC
>TRBV28|NA|TRBJ2-3|NA
CASNLGTGYTQYF
TGTGCCAGCAACCTTGGGACCGGTTATACGCAGTATTTT
>TRBV4-1|NA|TRBJ2-5|NA
CASSQDLVGPSRETQYF
TGCGCCAGCAGCCAAGATCTAGTGGGGCCCTCCCGGGAGACCCAGTACTTC
>TRBV5-4|NA|TRBJ1-3|NA
CASSLDHSFISGNTIYF
TGTGCCAGCAGCTTAGATCACAGCTTTATCTCTGGAAACACCATATATTTT
>TRBV5-1|NA|TRBJ2-6|TRBD2
CASGGEFSGANVLTF
TGCGCCAGCGGGGGGGAGTTCTCTGGGGCCAACGTCCTGACTTTC
>TRBV7-6|NA|TRBJ2-7|NA
CASSLQMGSSYEQYF
TGTGCCAGCAGCCTCCAGATGGGGTCCTCCTACGAGCAGTACTTC
>TRBV5-1|NA|TRBJ2-7|NA
CASTSMQGSREQYF
TGCGCCAGCACCTCGATGCAGGGATCGAGGGAGCAGTACTTC
>TRBV7-2|NA|TRBJ1-3|NA
CASSLSSGGSGNTIYF
TGTGCCAGCAGCCTATCTTCTGGGGGTTCGGGAAACACCATATATTTT
>TRBV19|NA|TRBJ1-1|NA
CASSPPGFDRGAFF
TGTGCCAGTAGCCCGCCCGGGTTCGACCGGGGAGCTTTCTTT
>TRBV11-1|NA|TRBJ1-2|NA
CASSFELNYGYTF
TGTGCCAGCAGCTTCGAACTAAACTATGGCTACACCTTC
>TRBV7-9|NA|TRBJ2-2|NA
CASSLVLSNTGELFF
TGTGCCAGCAGCTTAGTCCTCTCGAACACCGGGGAGCTGTTTTTT